The 28 T cell receptor beta chains presented below share a single source sample, sequenced in a study of blood T cell repertoires in COVID-19. Profiling relied on immunoSEQ multiplex PCR, and the TCRdb table lists in-frame clones only, not all of them. This sample yields 650,000 to 800,000 clones, of which approximately 90% are seen a single time; more than 0.25% belongs to the top ten. The source material was peripheral blood. Receptor source: a woman aged 18-29 years with acute or convalescent COVID-19.

The chain joins TRBV5-8 to TRBJ2-2; 10 positions agree with TRBD1. The CDR3 is made up of 16 amino acids. The germline gives CDR1 SGHTS, CDR2 YDEGEE. After removal of 2 bases from V and 5 bases from J, the junction contained 6 bases not matched to a gene. The CDR3 sequence: CASSFRDRGLTGELFF. The CDR3 region has the DNA TGTGCCAGCAGCTTCCGGGACAGGGGTTTGACCGGGGAGCTGTTTTTT.

This sequence joins TRBV18 and TRBJ1-1; unclear D gene. The CDR3 spans 16 residues. V was trimmed by 0 bases and J by 2 bases, leaving 13 bases between them. Looked up from germline, CDR1 is KGHSH and CDR2 is LQKENI. CDR3 sequence reads: CASSPPFHRPNTEAFF. CDR3 nucleotides: TGTGCCAGCTCACCACCGTTTCACAGACCAAACACTGAAGCTTTCTTT.

This sequence joins TRBV9 and TRBJ2-5; D not certain. The germline gives CDR1 SGDLS, CDR2 YYNGEE. V lost 0 bases and J lost 1, with 4 bases in between. The CDR3 is 13 residues long. In DNA form, the CDR3 reads TGTGCCAGCAGCGTAGCTTCCCAAGAGACCCAGTACTTC. Translating it yields CASSVASQETQYF.

The chain employs TRBV6-1 and TRBJ1-1; D is perhaps TRBD1 (6 bases). V was clipped by 1 base and J by 5 bases, with 14 bases between them. The germline gives CDR1 MNHNS, CDR2 SASEGT. The CDR3 spans 15 residues. CDR3 DNA sequence: TGTGCCAGCAGTGAAGTGGGGTGGACAGCTACTGAAGCTTTCTTT. Translation gives CASSEVGWTATEAFF.

The CDR3 nucleotides are TGTGCCAGCAGTCTAACCAGGGGTAATTCCTACGAGCAGTACTTC. Amino acids: CASSLTRGNSYEQYF. This chain links TRBV6-5 with TRBJ2-7; possibly TRBD1 for D (6 bases). The germline V and J ends were trimmed by 5 bases and 1 base, with 15 bases remaining between them. The CDR3 runs 15 residues. The germline V gene encodes CDR1 MNHEY and CDR2 SVGAGI.

V is TRBV9 and J is TRBJ1-4, with D hard to call. From germline, CDR1 is SGDLS and CDR2 YYNGEE. Trimming removed 1 base from V and 0 bases from J, with 4 bases in between. The length of the CDR3 is 14 residues. CDR3 region: CASSVQSTNEKLFF. CDR3 nucleotides: TGTGCCAGCAGCGTACAATCAACTAATGAAAAACTGTTTTTT.

This chain uses TRBV6-2 or TRBV6-3 with TRBJ2-1; perhaps TRBD1 as D (6 bases). V gave up 2 bases and J gave up 0 bases, with 8 bases separating them. The germline CDR1 and CDR2 sequences are MNHEY and SVGEGT. This CDR3 is 15 amino acids long. The CDR3 is CASSYGGRSYNEQFF. Here the CDR3 DNA reads TGTGCCAGCAGTTACGGGGGCCGCTCCTACAATGAGCAGTTCTTC.

The chain recombines TRBV9 with TRBJ1-1; no definite D call. CDR1 and CDR2 from the germline V gene are SGDLS and YYNGEE. The CDR3 spans 13 residues. Trimming took off 4 bases at V and 5 bases at J, with 12 bases between the two ends. CDR3 sequence reads: CASSPLSGTEAFF. The CDR3 DNA is TGTGCCAGCAGCCCGCTGTCGGGAACTGAAGCTTTCTTT.

This clone was recorded once. The chain links TRBV7-2 to TRBJ2-1, with 10 bases identical to TRBD2. The CDR3 runs 14 residues. V was clipped by 3 bases and J by 9 bases; unmatched bases: 5. CDR1 is SGHTA and CDR2 is FQGNSA in the germline V gene. The CDR3 is CASSFKRGGFEQFF. CDR3 sequence (DNA): TGTGCCAGCAGCTTTAAGCGGGGGGGGTTTGAGCAGTTCTTC.

The chain joins TRBV9 to TRBJ1-2, with D perhaps TRBD1 (6 bases). V lost 7 bases to trimming and J lost 5 bases, with 15 bases between them. CDR1 and CDR2 (germline): SGDLS, YYNGEE. This CDR3 is 13 amino acids long. The CDR3 here is CASGAGQLYGYTF. As DNA, the CDR3 is TGTGCCAGCGGAGCGGGACAACTTTATGGCTACACCTTC.

The chain links TRBV19 to TRBJ1-5; 9 positions agree with TRBD1. Trimming took 10 bases from V and 5 from J; bases not matched to a gene: 12. Germline V gene lookup returns CDR1 LNHDA and CDR2 SQIVND (reference sequence). This CDR3 comprises 15 residues. CDR3: CATLGPGQGYQPQHF. The CDR3 coding sequence is TGTGCCACTCTCGGGCCGGGACAGGGATATCAGCCCCAGCATTTT.

The chain joins TRBV3-1 (or the pseudogene TRBV3-2) to TRBJ2-3, with D perhaps TRBD2 (7 bases). The germline V gene encodes CDR1 LGHDT and CDR2 YNNKEL (reference sequence). The CDR3 has 15 residues. Deletions cut 8 bases from V and 5 bases from J, with 20 bases between. This CDR3 is CASAAGASREDTQYF. CDR3 coding DNA: TGTGCCAGCGCCGCGGGGGCCTCGCGGGAAGATACGCAGTATTTT.

The chain has TRBV19 and TRBJ1-4; no definite D call. With 2 bases removed from V and 2 bases from J, the gap between germline ends came to 6 bases. From germline, CDR1 is LNHDA and CDR2 SQIVND (reference sequence). The CDR3 consists of 14 residues. The CDR3 loop reads CASSITGTNEKLFF. The CDR3 DNA reads TGTGCCAGTAGTATAACGGGGACTAATGAAAAACTGTTTTTT.

The chain combines TRBV5-4 with TRBJ1-2; 11 bases fit TRBD1. Germline loops: CDR1 SGHNT, CDR2 YYREEE (reference sequence). Trimming cost V 1 base and J 4 bases; bases outside gene matches: 6. This CDR3 comprises 16 residues. This CDR3 is CASSLTRTGGLYGYTF. The CDR3 DNA reads TGTGCCAGCAGCTTGACCCGGACAGGGGGCCTCTATGGCTACACCTTC. Full variable domain (missing parts from reference TRBV5-4 and TRBJ1-2): ETGVTQSPTHLIKTRGQQVTLRCSSQSGHNTVSWYQQALGQGPQFIFQYYREEENGRGNFPPRFSGLQFPNYSSELNVNALELDDSALYLCASSLTRTGGLYGYTFGSGTRLTVV.

The chain links TRBV27 to TRBJ1-6, with D perhaps TRBD1 (5 bases). Germline V gene data show CDR1 as MNHEY and CDR2 as SMNVEV (reference sequence). The CDR3 has 15 amino acids. Trimming shortened V by 3 bases and J by 10 bases, and 16 bases separated the two germline ends. The CDR3 DNA follows: TGTGCCAGCAGTTTTAAAAGAAGGGGTGGCTCACCCCTCCACTTT. Translating gives CASSFKRRGGSPLHF.

This sequence joins TRBV7-3 and TRBJ1-1; 8 nucleotides align to TRBD1. This CDR3 region has 13 residues. J lost 11 bases, V lost 2 bases, and 7 bases had no gene match. CDR1 is SGHTA and CDR2 is FQGTGA in the germline V gene. The CDR3 protein is CASSLEQGASAFF. CDR3 bases: TGTGCCAGCAGCTTAGAGCAGGGGGCGAGCGCTTTCTTT.

This chain uses TRBV2 with TRBJ1-5, with TRBD1 matching 9 bases. The CDR3 is made up of 15 amino acids. V gave up 2 bases and J gave up 7 bases; unmatched junction bases: 6. Germline loops: CDR1 SNHLY, CDR2 FYNNEI. CDR3 residues: CASSERDRAGQPQHF. The CDR3 region has the DNA TGTGCCAGCAGTGAACGGGACAGGGCAGGACAGCCCCAGCATTTT.

The chain recombines TRBV9 with TRBJ1-2; D ambiguous. V was cut by 1 base and J by 3 bases, with 10 bases left in between. The CDR3 spans 14 residues. Germline V lookup: CDR1 SGDLS, CDR2 YYNGEE. CDR3 region: CASSVLSSHYGYTF. CDR3 DNA: TGTGCCAGCAGCGTACTGAGTTCGCACTATGGCTACACCTTC.

The CDR3 here is CASTMGPSTGGYEQYF. CDR3 DNA sequence: TGTGCCAGTACCATGGGACCCTCAACAGGGGGCTACGAGCAGTACTTC. The rearrangement links TRBV19 to TRBJ2-7, with 8 bases identical to TRBD1. V lost 7 bases to trimming and J lost 3 bases; unmatched junction nucleotides: 14. The CDR3 contains 16 residues. Germline lookup yields CDR1 LNHDA and CDR2 SQIVND (reference sequence). The complete variable domain, with remaining parts taken from reference TRBV19 and TRBJ2-7, reads DGGITQSPKYLFRKEGQNVTLSCEQNLNHDAMYWYRQDPGQGLRLIYYSQIVNDFQKGDIAEGYSVSREKKESFPLTVTSAQKNPTAFYLCASTMGPSTGGYEQYFGPGTRLTVT.

This chain connects TRBV5-5 to TRBJ1-6; 9 bases fit TRBD1. The J segment lost 10 bases and the V segment lost 3 bases, leaving 5 bases of the junction unmatched. Germline loops: CDR1 SGHKS, CDR2 YYEKEE (reference sequence). This CDR3 comprises 14 residues. The CDR3 coding sequence is TGTGCCAGCAGCTCGGGACAGGGAATCTCACCCCTCCACTTT. Residues: CASSSGQGISPLHF. Full variable domain (rest looked up from reference TRBV5-5 and TRBJ1-6): DAGVTQSPTHLIKTRGQQVTLRCSPISGHKSVSWYQQVLGQGPQFIFQYYEKEERGRGNFPDRFSARQFPNYSSELNVNALLLGDSALYLCASSSGQGISPLHFGNGTRLTVT.

The CDR3, as DNA: TGTGCCAGCAGGAGGGGGATAGGCACCGGGGAGCTGTTTTTT. Its protein is CASRRGIGTGELFF. This sequence joins TRBV2 and TRBJ2-2; weak D call: TRBD1 (6 bases). V shed 6 bases and J shed 4 bases, with 12 bases lying between them. The germline gives CDR1 SNHLY, CDR2 FYNNEI. CDR3 length equals 14 residues.

The gene calls are TRBV30 and TRBJ2-3; D remains ambiguous. Germline lookup yields CDR1 GTSNPN and CDR2 SVGIG (reference sequence). The CDR3 runs 13 residues. V shed 2 bases and J shed 4 bases, with 10 bases lying between them. In DNA form, the CDR3 reads TGTGCCTGGAGTCCGAAAGACTCAGATACGCAGTATTTT. Encoded protein: CAWSPKDSDTQYF.

This chain uses TRBV29-1 with TRBJ1-2; 8 positions agree with TRBD1. This CDR3 region has 13 residues. Germline CDR1 is SQVTM and CDR2 is ANQGSEA. V gave up 4 bases and J gave up 4 bases; unmatched junction bases: 5. The CDR3 DNA is TGCAGCGTTGGAACAGGGGGGTCCTATGGCTACACCTTC. This encodes CSVGTGGSYGYTF. Full variable domain (outside the CDR3, taken from reference TRBV29-1 and TRBJ1-2): SAVISQKPSRDICQRGTSLTIQCQVDSQVTMMFWYRQQPGQSLTLIATANQGSEATYESGFVIDKFPISRPNLTFSTLTVSNMSPEDSSIYLCSVGTGGSYGYTFGSGTRLTVV.

This sequence joins TRBV5-4 and TRBJ2-3, with 14 bases aligning to TRBD2. V was clipped by 0 bases and J by 2 bases; unmatched bases: 11. From germline, CDR1 is SGHNT and CDR2 YYREEE (reference sequence). This CDR3 spans 20 amino acids. The CDR3 nucleotides read TGTGCCAGCAGCTTGGGGACTAGCGGGGGGCCCCGAACTCACACAGATACGCAGTATTTT. Its protein is CASSLGTSGGPRTHTDTQYF.

This rearrangement joins TRBV27 to TRBJ1-2; a possible D gene is TRBD1 (6 bases). The V gene's germline CDR1 is MNHEY and CDR2 SMNVEV (reference sequence). The CDR3 has 14 amino acids. Deletions cut 6 bases from V and 5 bases from J, with 16 bases between. The CDR3 coding sequence is TGTGCCAGCAGCCCCGGGACACCTACTTATGGCTACACCTTC. The encoded protein is CASSPGTPTYGYTF.

Worth noting for this clone: This CDR3 is also generated by other DNA sequences in the sample. The chain combines TRBV5-5 with TRBJ1-1; D is unclear. CDR1 is SGHKS and CDR2 is YYEKEE in the germline V gene (reference sequence). The germline V and J ends were trimmed by 2 bases and 5 bases, with 10 bases remaining between them. CDR3 length equals 13 residues. CDR3 in amino acids: CASSLGGGTEAFF. The DNA for the CDR3 is TGTGCCAGCAGCTTAGGAGGAGGGACTGAAGCTTTCTTT.

The chain has TRBV19 and TRBJ2-7; TRBD2 is a possible D gene (6 bases). The CDR3 extends over 13 amino acids. Germline CDR1 LNHDA, CDR2 SQIVND (reference sequence). Trimming took off 9 bases at V and 3 bases at J, with 15 bases between the two ends. The CDR3 DNA is TGTGCCAGCATGGACTACGACGACTACGAGCAGTACTTC. It translates to CASMDYDDYEQYF.

V gene TRBV9 combines with J gene TRBJ1-2; D is undetermined. Germline-derived CDR1 and CDR2 are SGDLS and YYNGEE. V dropped 5 bases and J dropped 6 bases, with 20 bases sitting between them. The CDR3 contains 15 residues. The CDR3, as DNA: TGTGCCAGCAGACCCCCGGGAGGCCAAGGGAATGGCTACACCTTC. Amino acids: CASRPPGGQGNGYTF.